This TCR beta chain was captured by sequencing in a study of Graves' ophthalmopathy and Graves' hyperthyroidism. The CDR3 runs to 14 residues. CDR1 and CDR2 from the germline V gene are MNHNS and SASEGT. V lost 4 bases and J lost 7, with 11 bases in between. RNA transcripts yielded amplified TCR beta CDR3 regions. RT-PCR with HTBI primers came first, then second-round multiplex PCR. TCRdb re-called the multiplex PCR reads through MiXCR, storing one row per CDR3 protein. This sample has about 380,000 distinct CDR3 sequences; over 15% occur once, and the top ten carry approximately 7%. This clonotype was recorded many times.

Material for sequencing was peripheral blood. The V gene is TRBV6-1, the J gene TRBJ1-6, with a possible D match to TRBD1 (6 bases). This TCR was recovered from a woman between 18 and 29 years old with stable Graves' hyperthyroidism. CDR3 region: CASSAPDSNSPLHF. In DNA, the CDR3 is TGTGCCAGCAGTGCCCCGGACAGCAATTCACCCCTCCACTTT.